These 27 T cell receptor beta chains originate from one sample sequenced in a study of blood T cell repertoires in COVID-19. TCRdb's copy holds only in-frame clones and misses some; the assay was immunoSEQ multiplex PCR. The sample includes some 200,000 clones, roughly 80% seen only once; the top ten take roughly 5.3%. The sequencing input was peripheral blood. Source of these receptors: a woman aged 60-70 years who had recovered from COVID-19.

The CDR3 here is CAIRAGTGTEQYF. The DNA of the CDR3 is TGTGCCATCAGGGCCGGGACAGGGACCGAGCAGTACTTC. J is TRBJ2-7 and V is TRBV10-3; 9 nucleotides match TRBD1. CDR1 and CDR2 (germline): ENHRY, SYGVKD. The CDR3 has 13 amino acids. Trimming at V came to 6 bases and at J to 6 bases, leaving 6 bases not matched to a gene.

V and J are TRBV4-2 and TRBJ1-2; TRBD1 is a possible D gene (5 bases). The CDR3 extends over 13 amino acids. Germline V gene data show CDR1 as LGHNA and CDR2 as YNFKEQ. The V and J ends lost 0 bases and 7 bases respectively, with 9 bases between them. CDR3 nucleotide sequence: TGTGCCAGCAGCCAAGATATAGGGGTTGGCTACACCTTC. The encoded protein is CASSQDIGVGYTF.

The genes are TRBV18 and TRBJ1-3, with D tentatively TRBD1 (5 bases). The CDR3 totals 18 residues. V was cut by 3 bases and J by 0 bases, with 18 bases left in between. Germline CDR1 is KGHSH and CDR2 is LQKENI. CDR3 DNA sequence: TGTGCCAGCTCACCCTTACGTTGGGGGGGTGCCTCTGGAAACACCATATATTTT. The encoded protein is CASSPLRWGGASGNTIYF.

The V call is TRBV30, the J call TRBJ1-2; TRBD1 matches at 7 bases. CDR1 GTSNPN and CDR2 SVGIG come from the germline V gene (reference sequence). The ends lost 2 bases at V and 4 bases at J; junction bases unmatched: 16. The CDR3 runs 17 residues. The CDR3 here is CAWSIKPGTEGFYGYTF. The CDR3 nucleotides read TGTGCCTGGAGTATCAAGCCTGGGACAGAGGGTTTCTATGGCTACACCTTC.

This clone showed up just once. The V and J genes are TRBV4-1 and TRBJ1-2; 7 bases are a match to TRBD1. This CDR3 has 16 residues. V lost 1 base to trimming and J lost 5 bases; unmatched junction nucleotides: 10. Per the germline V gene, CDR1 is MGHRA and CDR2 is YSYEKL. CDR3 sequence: CASSQVFQGGLYGYTF. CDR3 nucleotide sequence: TGCGCCAGCAGCCAAGTTTTCCAGGGGGGCCTTTATGGCTACACCTTC.

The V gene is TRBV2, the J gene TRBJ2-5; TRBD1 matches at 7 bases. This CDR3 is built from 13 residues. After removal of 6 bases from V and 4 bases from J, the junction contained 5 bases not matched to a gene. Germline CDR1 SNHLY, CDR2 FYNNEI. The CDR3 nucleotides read TGTGCCAGCAGCATGGGACAGCGAGAGACCCAGTACTTC. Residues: CASSMGQRETQYF.

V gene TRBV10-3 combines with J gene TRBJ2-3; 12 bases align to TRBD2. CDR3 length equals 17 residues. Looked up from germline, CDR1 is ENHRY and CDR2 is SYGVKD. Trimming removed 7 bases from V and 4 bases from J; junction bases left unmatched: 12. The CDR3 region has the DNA TGTGCCATCAACGAGAAACTAGCGGGGGGCCCCTCAGATACGCAGTATTTT. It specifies CAINEKLAGGPSDTQYF.

CDR3 bases: TGTGCCAGCAGCCAAGGGGTTAACGAGCAGTTCTTC. Translating gives CASSQGVNEQFF. V gene TRBV11-2 combines with J gene TRBJ2-1, with D possibly TRBD1 on 5 matching bases. CDR3 size: 12 residues. Trimming stripped 5 bases from V and 10 bases from J, with 12 bases between. In germline, CDR1 is SGHAT, CDR2 FQNNGV.

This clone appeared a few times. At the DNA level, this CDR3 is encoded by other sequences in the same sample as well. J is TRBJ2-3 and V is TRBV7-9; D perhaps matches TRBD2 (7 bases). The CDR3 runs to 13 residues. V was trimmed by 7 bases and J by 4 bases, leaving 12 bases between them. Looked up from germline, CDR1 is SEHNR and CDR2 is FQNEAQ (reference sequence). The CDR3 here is CASNRGGADTQYF. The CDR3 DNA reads TGTGCCAGCAATCGAGGGGGGGCAGATACGCAGTATTTT. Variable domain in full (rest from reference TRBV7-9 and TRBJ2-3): DTGVSQNPRHKITKRGQNVTFRCDPISEHNRLYWYRQTLGQGPEFLTYFQNEAQLEKSRLLSDRFSAERPKGSFSTLEIQRTEQGDSAMYLCASNRGGADTQYFGPGTRLTVL.

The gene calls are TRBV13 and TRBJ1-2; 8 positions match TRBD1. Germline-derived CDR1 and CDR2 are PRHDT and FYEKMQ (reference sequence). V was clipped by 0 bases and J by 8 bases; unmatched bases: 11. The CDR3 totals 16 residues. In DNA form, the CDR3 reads TGTGCCAGCAGCTTAGGCTTCGGACAGGGAGGGGCGGGCTACACCTTC. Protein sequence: CASSLGFGQGGAGYTF. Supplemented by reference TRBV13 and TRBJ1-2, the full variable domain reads AAGVIQSPRHLIKEKRETATLKCYPIPRHDTVYWYQQGPGQDPQFLISFYEKMQSDKGSIPDRFSAQQFSDYHSELNMSSLELGDSALYFCASSLGFGQGGAGYTFGSGTRLTVV.

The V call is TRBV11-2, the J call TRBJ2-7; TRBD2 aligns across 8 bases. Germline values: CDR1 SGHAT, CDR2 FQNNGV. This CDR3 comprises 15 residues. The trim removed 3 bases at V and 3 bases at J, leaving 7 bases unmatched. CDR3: CASSFRTSPSYEQYF. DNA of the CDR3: TGTGCCAGCAGCTTCCGGACTAGCCCTAGCTACGAGCAGTACTTC.

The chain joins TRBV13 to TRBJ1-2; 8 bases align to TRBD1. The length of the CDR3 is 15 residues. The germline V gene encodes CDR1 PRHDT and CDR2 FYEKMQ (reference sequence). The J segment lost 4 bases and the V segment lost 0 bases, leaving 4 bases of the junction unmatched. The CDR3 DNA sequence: TGTGCCAGCAGCTTAGGTCCAGGGGGCGGCTATGGCTACACCTTC. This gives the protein CASSLGPGGGYGYTF. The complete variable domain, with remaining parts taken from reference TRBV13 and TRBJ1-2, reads AAGVIQSPRHLIKEKRETATLKCYPIPRHDTVYWYQQGPGQDPQFLISFYEKMQSDKGSIPDRFSAQQFSDYHSELNMSSLELGDSALYFCASSLGPGGGYGYTFGSGTRLTVV.

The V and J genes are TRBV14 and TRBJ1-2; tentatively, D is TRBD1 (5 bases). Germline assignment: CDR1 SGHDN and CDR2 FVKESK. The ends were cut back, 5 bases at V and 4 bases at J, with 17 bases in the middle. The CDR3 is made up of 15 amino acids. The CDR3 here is CASSGRGGLFYGYTF. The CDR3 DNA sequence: TGTGCCAGCAGCGGACGCGGGGGACTATTCTATGGCTACACCTTC.

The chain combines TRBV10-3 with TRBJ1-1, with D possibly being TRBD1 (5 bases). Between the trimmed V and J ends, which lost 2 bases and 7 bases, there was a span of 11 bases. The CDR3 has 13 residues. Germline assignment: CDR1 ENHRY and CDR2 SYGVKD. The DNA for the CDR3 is TGTGCCATCAGTGAGGACAGCATCGGTGAAGCTTTCTTT. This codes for CAISEDSIGEAFF.

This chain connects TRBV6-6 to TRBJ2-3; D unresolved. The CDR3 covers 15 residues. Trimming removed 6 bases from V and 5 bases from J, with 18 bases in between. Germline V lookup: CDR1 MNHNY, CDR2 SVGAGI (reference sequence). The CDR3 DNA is TGTGCCAGCAGGCAACAAATCAAAAGTGGAGATACGCAGTATTTT. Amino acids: CASRQQIKSGDTQYF.

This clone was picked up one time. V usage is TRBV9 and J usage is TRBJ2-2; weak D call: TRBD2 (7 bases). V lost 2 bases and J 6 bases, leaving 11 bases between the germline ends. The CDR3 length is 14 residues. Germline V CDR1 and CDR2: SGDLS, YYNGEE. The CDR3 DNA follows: TGTGCCAGCAGCGTGAGGGGGGGGGCCGGGGAGCTGTTTTTT. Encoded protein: CASSVRGGAGELFF.

The CDR3 here is CASSSPNTGELFF. The CDR3 DNA sequence: TGTGCCAGCAGCTCCCCAAACACCGGGGAGCTGTTTTTT. This chain connects TRBV7-3 to TRBJ2-2; D remains unclear. CDR1 and CDR2 from the germline V gene are SGHTA and FQGTGA. Trimming took off 4 bases at V and 2 bases at J, with 5 bases between the two ends. The CDR3 is made up of 13 amino acids. Drawing the rest from reference TRBV7-3 and TRBJ2-2, the complete variable domain is GAGVSQTPSNKVTEKGKYVELRCDPISGHTALYWYRQSLGQGPEFLIYFQGTGAADDSGLPNDRFFAVRPEGSVSTLKIQRTERGDSAVYLCASSSPNTGELFFGEGSRLTVL.

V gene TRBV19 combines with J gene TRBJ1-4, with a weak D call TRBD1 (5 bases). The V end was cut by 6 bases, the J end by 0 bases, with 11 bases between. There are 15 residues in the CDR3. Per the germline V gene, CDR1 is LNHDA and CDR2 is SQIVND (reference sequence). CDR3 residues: CASSRVQATNEKLFF. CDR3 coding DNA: TGTGCCAGTAGCCGGGTACAGGCAACTAATGAAAAACTGTTTTTT.

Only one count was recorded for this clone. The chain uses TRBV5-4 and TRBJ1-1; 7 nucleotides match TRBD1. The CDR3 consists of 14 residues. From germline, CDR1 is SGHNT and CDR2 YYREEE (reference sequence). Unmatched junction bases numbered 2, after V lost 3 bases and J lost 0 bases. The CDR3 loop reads CASSSTGMNTEAFF. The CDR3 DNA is TGTGCCAGCAGCTCGACAGGGATGAACACTGAAGCTTTCTTT.

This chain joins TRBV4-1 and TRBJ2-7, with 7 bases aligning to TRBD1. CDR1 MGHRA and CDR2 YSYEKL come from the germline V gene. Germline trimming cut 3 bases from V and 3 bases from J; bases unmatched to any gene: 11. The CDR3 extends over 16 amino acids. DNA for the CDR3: TGCGCCAGCAGCCATCCTGGGCAGGACAGGCTCTACGAGCAGTACTTC. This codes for CASSHPGQDRLYEQYF.

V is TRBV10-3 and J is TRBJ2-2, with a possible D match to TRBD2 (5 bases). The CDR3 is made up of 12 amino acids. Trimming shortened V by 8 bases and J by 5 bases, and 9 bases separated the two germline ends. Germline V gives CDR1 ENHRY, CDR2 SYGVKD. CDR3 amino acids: CAIAPGTGELFF. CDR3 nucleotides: TGTGCCATCGCCCCGGGAACCGGGGAGCTGTTTTTT.

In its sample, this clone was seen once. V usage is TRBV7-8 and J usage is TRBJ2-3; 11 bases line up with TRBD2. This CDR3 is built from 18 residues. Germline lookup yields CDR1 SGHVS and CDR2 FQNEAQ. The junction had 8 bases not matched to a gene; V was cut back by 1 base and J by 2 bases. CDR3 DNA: TGTGCCAGCAGCTTAGGAAGGGCTAGCGGGGGGAACACAGATACGCAGTATTTT. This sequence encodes CASSLGRASGGNTDTQYF.

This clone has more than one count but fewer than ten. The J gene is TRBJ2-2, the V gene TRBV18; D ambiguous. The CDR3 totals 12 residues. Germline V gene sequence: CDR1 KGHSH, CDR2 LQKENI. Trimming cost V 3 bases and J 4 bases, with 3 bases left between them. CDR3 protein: CASSPRTGELFF. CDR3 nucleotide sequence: TGTGCCAGCTCACCTCGCACCGGGGAGCTGTTTTTT.

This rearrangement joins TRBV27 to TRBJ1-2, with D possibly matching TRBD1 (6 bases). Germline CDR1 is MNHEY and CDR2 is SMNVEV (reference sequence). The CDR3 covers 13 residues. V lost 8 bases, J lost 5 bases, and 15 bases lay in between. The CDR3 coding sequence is TGTGCCAGCGGTCAGGGGATGGGGTATGGCTACACCTTC. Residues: CASGQGMGYGYTF.

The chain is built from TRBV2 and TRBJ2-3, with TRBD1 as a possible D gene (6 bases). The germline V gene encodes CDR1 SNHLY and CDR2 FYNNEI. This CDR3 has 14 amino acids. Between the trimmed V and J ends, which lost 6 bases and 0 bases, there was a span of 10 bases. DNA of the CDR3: TGTGCCAGCAGGAGGGACATAAGCACAGATACGCAGTATTTT. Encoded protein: CASRRDISTDTQYF. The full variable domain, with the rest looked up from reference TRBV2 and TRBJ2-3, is EPEVTQTPSHQVTQMGQEVILRCVPISNHLYFYWYRQILGQKVEFLVSFYNNEISEKSEIFDDQFSVERPDGSNFTLKIRSTKLEDSAMYFCASRRDISTDTQYFGPGTRLTVL.

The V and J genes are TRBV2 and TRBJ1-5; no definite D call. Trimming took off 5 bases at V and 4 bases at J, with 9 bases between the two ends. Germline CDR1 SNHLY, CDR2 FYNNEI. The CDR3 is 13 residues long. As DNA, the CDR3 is TGTGCCAGCAGTCCAACAGAGAATCAGCCCCAGCATTTT. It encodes CASSPTENQPQHF.

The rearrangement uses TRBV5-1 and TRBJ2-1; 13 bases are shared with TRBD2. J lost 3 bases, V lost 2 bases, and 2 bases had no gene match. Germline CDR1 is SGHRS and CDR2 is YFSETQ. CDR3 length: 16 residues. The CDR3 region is CASSFTSGGVYNEQFF. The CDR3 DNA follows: TGCGCCAGCAGCTTCACTAGCGGGGGGGTCTACAATGAGCAGTTCTTC. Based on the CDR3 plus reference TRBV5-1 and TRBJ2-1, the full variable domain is KAGVTQTPRYLIKTRGQQVTLSCSPISGHRSVSWYQQTPGQGLQFLFEYFSETQRNKGNFPGRFSGRQFSNSRSEMNVSTLELGDSALYLCASSFTSGGVYNEQFFGPGTRLTVL.